The sequence of this T cell receptor beta chain was determined in a study of blood T cell repertoires in COVID-19. Study at large: From T cells, B-cell-depleted T cells, or PBMCs came the material, which was cDNA or gDNA.

The CDR3 covers 15 residues. CDR1 and CDR2 from the germline V gene are SGHTA and FQGNSA. After removal of 3 bases from V and 1 base from J, the junction contained 5 bases not matched to a gene. Authors' data handling: Estimates of nucleated cell counts were drawn from the amplification of reference gene primers. Generated by immunoSEQ multiplex PCR, the TCRdb table keeps only in-frame clones and is missing some. The V and J calls and the clone size are those of that table, but D and trimming were determined from the DNA. The sample holds 90,000 to 100,000 clones; more than 65% are singletons and the top ten take approximately 12%.

Specimen: peripheral blood. The chain carries TRBV7-2 and TRBJ1-1; TRBD1 matches 7 bases. This clonotype was sampled from a woman aged 80 or older with acute or convalescent COVID-19. This CDR3 is CASSLRGQTNTEAFF. CDR3 nucleotide sequence: TGTGCCAGCAGCTTGCGGGGACAGACGAACACTGAAGCTTTCTTT.